This TCR beta chain was identified during a study of identical twins. General observations from the study: Out-of-frame alpha sequences shared between twins exhibited an excess of low generation probability. Memory repertoires showed no such pattern, whereas abundant cord blood beta clonotypes carried fewer insertions. The study found that models underestimated out-of-frame TCR alpha sharing in monozygotic twins.

One entry per CDR3 protein results from TCRdb running MiXCR on the 5' RACE reads. The data contain 1.5 million to 2 million distinct CDR3 sequences, roughly 35% of them seen just once; the ten biggest clones take up 0.27%. This clonotype was detected a few times. Its antigen remains unidentified. The CDR3 covers 13 residues. Trimming removed 5 bases from V and 10 bases from J, with 15 bases in between. CDR1 MNHEY and CDR2 SVGEGT come from the germline V gene. The sequence came from a newborn girl in good health. The sequenced material came from cord blood. J is TRBJ2-1 and V is TRBV6-2 or TRBV6-3, with D unclear. CDR3 protein: CASSPETYWEQFF. The CDR3 bases are TGTGCCAGCAGTCCCGAGACCTACTGGGAGCAGTTCTTC.